A selection of T cell receptor beta chains follows, all from one sample in a study of vaccination and CD4 T cells after COVID-19. TCRdb used MiXCR to reprocess the PCR reads, holding one entry per CDR3 protein. The repertoire holds fewer than 20,000 distinct CDR3 sequences, with approximately 45% as singletons. Their cognate antigens are unknown. The input for sequencing was CD4+ T cells from blood, cultured in vitro, taken before SARS-CoV-2 vaccination. Source of these receptors: a human donor who had recovered from COVID-19. Both conserved end residues are part of each CDR3. The D gene is left open where the match is weak. Only some rows state a clone size, as once, few, many or a class for expanded clones.

DNA: TGTGCCACCAGTGATTTTGGGGGACAGGTCCGCACAGATACGCAGTATTTT; CDR3: CATSDFGGQVRTDTQYF; J: TRBJ2-3; size: .; D: TRBD1; V: TRBV24-1
DNA: TGTGCCAGCAGTTTACGACAGGGCCAAACCTACGAGCAGTACTTC; CDR3: CASSLRQGQTYEQYF; J: TRBJ2-7; size: .; D: TRBD1; V: TRBV27
DNA: TGTGCCAGCAGCTTAGAGGCGGGAGAGCACGAGCAGTACTTC; CDR3: CASSLEAGEHEQYF; J: TRBJ2-7; size: few; D: TRBD2; V: TRBV11-3
DNA: TGTGCCACCAGTGAAGGGCGCGGAGACTACAATGAGCAGTTCTTC; CDR3: CATSEGRGDYNEQFF; J: TRBJ2-1; size: .; D: .; V: TRBV24-1
DNA: TGTGCCAGCAGCCGACAGGGGCGCCAATCCTACGAGCAGTACTTC; CDR3: CASSRQGRQSYEQYF; J: TRBJ2-7; size: .; D: TRBD1; V: TRBV2
DNA: TGTGCCAGCAGTCTCAACCCACGGGGAAGCACAGATACGCAGTATTTT; CDR3: CASSLNPRGSTDTQYF; J: TRBJ2-3; size: .; D: .; V: TRBV25-1
DNA: TGTGCCACCGCAGACAGCGGAAACACCATATATTTT; CDR3: CATADSGNTIYF; J: TRBJ1-3; size: .; D: .; V: TRBV6-2/TRBV6-3
DNA: TGTGCCAGCAGTTTGTCCAAGAGAACCTACGAGCAGTACTTC; CDR3: CASSLSKRTYEQYF; J: TRBJ2-7; size: .; D: .; V: TRBV27
DNA: TGTGCCAGCCGGTCGGAGCGGGAGTTGGATACGCAGTATTTT; CDR3: CASRSERELDTQYF; J: TRBJ2-3; size: few; D: TRBD2; V: TRBV6-2/TRBV6-3
DNA: TGTGCCAGCAGATCGGACAGCAATTCACCCCTCCACTTT; CDR3: CASRSDSNSPLHF; J: TRBJ1-6; size: .; D: .; V: TRBV7-9
DNA: TGTGCCAGCAGCTCGCCCGGGACAGGGAGGAACACTGAAGCTTTCTTT; CDR3: CASSSPGTGRNTEAFF; J: TRBJ1-1; size: .; D: TRBD1; V: TRBV5-4
DNA: TGTGCCAGCAGCGGATTTGCATCGAACACTGAAGCTTTCTTT; CDR3: CASSGFASNTEAFF; J: TRBJ1-1; size: .; D: .; V: TRBV6-2/TRBV6-3
DNA: TGTGCCAGCAGTGATAGGGTCCCTCCCTACGAGCAGTACTTC; CDR3: CASSDRVPPYEQYF; J: TRBJ2-7; size: few; D: .; V: TRBV6-1
DNA: TGTGCCAGTACCCTCGGAGGGGCGAACTATGGCCACACCTTC; CDR3: CASTLGGANYGHTF; J: TRBJ1-2; size: once; D: .; V: TRBV19
DNA: TGTGCCAGCACCTTCGGACCAGGACGGAGCAATCAGCCCCAGCATTTT; CDR3: CASTFGPGRSNQPQHF; J: TRBJ1-5; size: .; D: .; V: TRBV2
DNA: TGCAGTGCTATCAGACAGGACAAGGGCACAGATACGCAGTATTTT; CDR3: CSAIRQDKGTDTQYF; J: TRBJ2-3; size: .; D: .; V: TRBV20-1
DNA: TGTGCCAGCAGTTACTCAGCCAGGGCGTCCAAAAACATTCAGTACTTC; CDR3: CASSYSARASKNIQYF; J: TRBJ2-4; size: .; D: .; V: TRBV6-5
DNA: TGCAGTGCTAGTTTTACGGCAGGGGCAGGGAAGGGCGAGCAGTACTTC; CDR3: CSASFTAGAGKGEQYF; J: TRBJ2-7; size: .; D: .; V: TRBV20-1
DNA: TGTGCCAGCAGTGAACGTGAGACCCAGTACTTC; CDR3: CASSERETQYF; J: TRBJ2-5; size: few; D: .; V: TRBV2
DNA: TGTGCCAGCAGTGAAGCGCGTGGAGAAAAAGAGACCCAGTACTTC; CDR3: CASSEARGEKETQYF; J: TRBJ2-5; size: medium-sized; D: .; V: TRBV2
DNA: TGTGCCACCAGCAGAGATCGACATAGGACCGGAAATGAGCAGTTCTTC; CDR3: CATSRDRHRTGNEQFF; J: TRBJ2-1; size: once; D: .; V: TRBV15
DNA: TGTGCCAGTACCGCATCGACAGGGCCGAACACTGAAGCTTTCTTT; CDR3: CASTASTGPNTEAFF; J: TRBJ1-1; size: few; D: TRBD1; V: TRBV19
DNA: TGTGCCAGCAGTTACCCTACGATGGGGGCCGGAAACACCATATATTTT; CDR3: CASSYPTMGAGNTIYF; J: TRBJ1-3; size: .; D: .; V: TRBV6-2/TRBV6-3
DNA: TGTGCCAGCACTCTCCAGGGGTCCCGCAATCAGCCCCAGCATTTT; CDR3: CASTLQGSRNQPQHF; J: TRBJ1-5; size: few; D: .; V: TRBV6-2/TRBV6-3
DNA: TGTGCCAGCAGCGCCTCTCTAGGAAATGGGGAGGGAGAGACCCAGTACTTC; CDR3: CASSASLGNGEGETQYF; J: TRBJ2-5; size: .; D: TRBD2; V: TRBV9
DNA: TGCGCCAGCAGCCAAGACCAACTAGTGACAGGGAAGTATGGCTATACCTTC; CDR3: CASSQDQLVTGKYGYTF; J: TRBJ1-2; size: .; D: TRBD1; V: TRBV4-3
DNA: TGTGCCAGTAGTATAGGCCTGATGAACACTGAAGCTTTCTTT; CDR3: CASSIGLMNTEAFF; J: TRBJ1-1; size: .; D: .; V: TRBV19
DNA: TGCAGTGTTAGAGGCCAGGGGGACAGGGGACGCACTGAAGCTTTCTTT; CDR3: CSVRGQGDRGRTEAFF; J: TRBJ1-1; size: .; D: TRBD1; V: TRBV20-1
DNA: TGTGCCAGCAGCTCGAGTGACAGCAGGAACACTGAAGCTTTCTTT; CDR3: CASSSSDSRNTEAFF; J: TRBJ1-1; size: .; D: .; V: TRBV11-3
DNA: TGTGCCACAGCAGACCGTCTACTTGATTTTATTGGTAATTCACCCCTCCACTTT; CDR3: CATADRLLDFIGNSPLHF; J: TRBJ1-6; size: .; D: .; V: TRBV24-1
DNA: TGTGCCAGCAGCTTAGGGAACCAATTGACCCAGCATTTT; CDR3: CASSLGNQLTQHF; J: TRBJ1-5; size: few; D: .; V: TRBV7-2
DNA: TGTGCCAGCAGACCGGGACTAGGAAACACCGGGGAGCTGTTTTTT; CDR3: CASRPGLGNTGELFF; J: TRBJ2-2; size: .; D: TRBD2; V: TRBV28
DNA: TGTGCCAGTAGTATAAGGTTTACCTGCTCCTACAATGAGCAGTTCTTC; CDR3: CASSIRFTCSYNEQFF; J: TRBJ2-1; size: .; D: .; V: TRBV19
DNA: TGTGCCAGCAGCTTAGGGTTCGTAGCCTCTAACTATGGCTACACCTTC; CDR3: CASSLGFVASNYGYTF; J: TRBJ1-2; size: few; D: .; V: TRBV7-2
DNA: TGTGCCAGCAGCTTACCTTCGGTAGGGTTCACTGAAGCTTTCTTT; CDR3: CASSLPSVGFTEAFF; J: TRBJ1-1; size: .; D: .; V: TRBV11-2
DNA: TGTGCCAGCAGTTCGGACAGAAGAAATTCACCCCTCCACTTT; CDR3: CASSSDRRNSPLHF; J: TRBJ1-6; size: few; D: .; V: TRBV6-5
DNA: TGTGCCAGCAGCTTAGCATGGGCCGGGAGCTCCTACGAGCAGTACTTC; CDR3: CASSLAWAGSSYEQYF; J: TRBJ2-7; size: .; D: .; V: TRBV7-2
DNA: TGCAGCGTCCAGCACAGGGGGCGCCCAGATACGCAGTATTTT; CDR3: CSVQHRGRPDTQYF; J: TRBJ2-3; size: .; D: TRBD1; V: TRBV20-1
DNA: TGCAGTGCTAGGAAGCCCAGGGGGGATTCACCCCTCCACTTT; CDR3: CSARKPRGDSPLHF; J: TRBJ1-6; size: few; D: TRBD1; V: TRBV20-1
DNA: TGCAGTGCTCCTAGACTAGCGGGGGGCCTTTCGACAGATACGCAGTATTTT; CDR3: CSAPRLAGGLSTDTQYF; J: TRBJ2-3; size: .; D: TRBD2; V: TRBV20-1
DNA: TGTGCCAGCAGCTTGGCAGATATCAACTATGGCTACACCTTC; CDR3: CASSLADINYGYTF; J: TRBJ1-2; size: .; D: .; V: TRBV7-9
DNA: TGCAGTGCTAGTTACGGACAGGGGGAACAGCCCCAGCATTTT; CDR3: CSASYGQGEQPQHF; J: TRBJ1-5; size: few; D: TRBD1; V: TRBV20-1
DNA: TGCAGTGCTAGAGATAGAGGGAACTATGGCTACACCTTC; CDR3: CSARDRGNYGYTF; J: TRBJ1-2; size: few; D: .; V: TRBV20-1
DNA: TGTGCCAGCAGACCAGGACAGTCGAACACTGAAGCTTTCTTT; CDR3: CASRPGQSNTEAFF; J: TRBJ1-1; size: .; D: .; V: TRBV7-9